This TCR beta chain was retrieved from a study of blood T cell repertoires in COVID-19. Overall study context: Acute-phase and convalescent COVID-19 samples originated in the United States, Italy and Spain. PBMCs, B-cell-depleted T cells, or T cells provided the cDNA or gDNA that made up the material.

Germline CDR1 is SGHAT and CDR2 is FQNNGV. J gave up 9 bases and V 6 bases, and 5 bases lay outside the gene matches. The CDR3 is 12 amino acids. In the original processing: Amplification of reference gene primers was used by the study to estimate nucleated cell counts. The table came from immunoSEQ multiplex PCR; TCRdb's copy has only in-frame clones and leaves some out. V, J and clone size are those of that table, while D and trimming were read from the DNA. The sample yields 400,000 to 550,000 clones, around 89% seen once. What was sequenced was peripheral blood. The receptor's source is a woman under 40 with acute or convalescent COVID-19. The genes are TRBV11-2 and TRBJ2-1; 7 bases are a match to TRBD1. The CDR3 spells CASRPPGGEQFF. The DNA of the CDR3 is TGTGCCAGCAGACCTCCAGGGGGTGAGCAGTTCTTC.